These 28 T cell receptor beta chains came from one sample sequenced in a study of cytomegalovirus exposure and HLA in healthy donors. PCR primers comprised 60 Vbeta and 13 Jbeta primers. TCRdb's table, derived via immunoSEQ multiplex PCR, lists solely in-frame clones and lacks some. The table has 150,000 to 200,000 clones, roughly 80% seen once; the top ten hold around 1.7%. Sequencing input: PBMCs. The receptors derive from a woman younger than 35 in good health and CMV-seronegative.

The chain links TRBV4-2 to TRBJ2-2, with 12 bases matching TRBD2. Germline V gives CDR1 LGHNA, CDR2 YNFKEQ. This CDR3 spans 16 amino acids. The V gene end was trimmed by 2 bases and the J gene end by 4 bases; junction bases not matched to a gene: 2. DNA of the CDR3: TGTGCCAGCAGCCAACTAGCGGGAGGGACCACCGGGGAGCTGTTTTTT. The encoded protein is CASSQLAGGTTGELFF.

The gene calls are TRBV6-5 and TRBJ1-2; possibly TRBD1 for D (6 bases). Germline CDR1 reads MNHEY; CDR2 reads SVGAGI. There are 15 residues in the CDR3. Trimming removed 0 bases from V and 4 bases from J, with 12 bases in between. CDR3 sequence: CASSYSVTDSYGYTF. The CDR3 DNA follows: TGTGCCAGCAGTTACTCTGTCACGGACAGCTATGGCTACACCTTC.

CDR3 in amino acids: CASSYGGGQPQHF. The CDR3 DNA reads TGTGCCAGCAGTTACGGAGGAGGTCAGCCCCAGCATTTT. V usage is TRBV6-5 and J usage is TRBJ1-5, with D uncertain. V lost 2 bases, J lost 6 bases, and 8 bases lay in between. The length of the CDR3 is 13 residues. The germline V gene encodes CDR1 MNHEY and CDR2 SVGAGI.

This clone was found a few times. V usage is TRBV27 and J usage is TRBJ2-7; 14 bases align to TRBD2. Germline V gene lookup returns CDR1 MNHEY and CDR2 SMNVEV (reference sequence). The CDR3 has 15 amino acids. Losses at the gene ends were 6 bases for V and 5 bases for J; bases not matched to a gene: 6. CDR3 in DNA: TGTGCCAGCAGCCCGGGACTAGCGGGAGACCACGAGCAGTACTTC. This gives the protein CASSPGLAGDHEQYF.

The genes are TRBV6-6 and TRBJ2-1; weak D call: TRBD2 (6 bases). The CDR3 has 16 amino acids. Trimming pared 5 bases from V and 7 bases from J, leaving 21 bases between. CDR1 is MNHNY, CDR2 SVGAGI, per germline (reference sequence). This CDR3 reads CASSPDSGTLGNEQFF. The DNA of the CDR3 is TGTGCCAGCAGTCCTGATAGCGGAACGCTGGGAAATGAGCAGTTCTTC.

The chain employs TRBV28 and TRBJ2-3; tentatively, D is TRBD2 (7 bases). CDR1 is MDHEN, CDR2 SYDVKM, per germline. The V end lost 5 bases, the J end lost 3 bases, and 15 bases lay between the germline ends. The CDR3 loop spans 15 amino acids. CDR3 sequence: CASSKYGGQTDTQYF. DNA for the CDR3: TGTGCCAGCAGTAAATACGGGGGGCAAACAGATACGCAGTATTTT. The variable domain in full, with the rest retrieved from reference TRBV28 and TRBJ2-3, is DVKVTQSSRYLVKRTGEKVFLECVQDMDHENMFWYRQDPGLGLRLIYFSYDVKMKEKGDIPEGYSVSREKKERFSLILESASTNQTSMYLCASSKYGGQTDTQYFGPGTRLTVL.

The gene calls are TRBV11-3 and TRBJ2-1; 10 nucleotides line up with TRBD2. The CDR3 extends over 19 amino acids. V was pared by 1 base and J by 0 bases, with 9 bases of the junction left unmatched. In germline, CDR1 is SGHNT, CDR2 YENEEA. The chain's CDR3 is CASSLGASGRGSSYNEQFF. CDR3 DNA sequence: TGTGCCAGCAGCTTAGGTGCAAGCGGGAGGGGAAGCTCCTACAATGAGCAGTTCTTC. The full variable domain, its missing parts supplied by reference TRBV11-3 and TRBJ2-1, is EAGVVQSPRYKIIEKKQPVAFWCNPISGHNTLYWYLQNLGQGPELLIRYENEEAVDDSQLPKDRFSAERLKGVDSTLKIQPAELGDSAVYLCASSLGASGRGSSYNEQFFGPGTRLTVL.

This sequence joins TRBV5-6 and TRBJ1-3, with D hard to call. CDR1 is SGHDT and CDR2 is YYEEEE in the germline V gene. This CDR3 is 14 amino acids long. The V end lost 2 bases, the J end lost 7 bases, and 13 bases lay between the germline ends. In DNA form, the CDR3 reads TGTGCCAGCAGCTTCCAGACCTCCGGGAACACCATATATTTT. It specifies CASSFQTSGNTIYF.

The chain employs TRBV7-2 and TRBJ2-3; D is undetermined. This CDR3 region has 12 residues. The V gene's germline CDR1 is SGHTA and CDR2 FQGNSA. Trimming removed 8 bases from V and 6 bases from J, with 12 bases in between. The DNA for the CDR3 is TGTGCCAGCCGAGATTCTGCGGATACGCAGTATTTT. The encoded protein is CASRDSADTQYF.

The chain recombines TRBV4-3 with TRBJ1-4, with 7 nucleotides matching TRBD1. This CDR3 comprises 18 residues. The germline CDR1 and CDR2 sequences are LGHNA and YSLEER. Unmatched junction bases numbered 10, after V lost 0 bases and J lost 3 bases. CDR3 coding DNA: TGCGCCAGCAGCCAAGATGAGAGAAGCACAGGGGCTAATGAAAAACTGTTTTTT. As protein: CASSQDERSTGANEKLFF.

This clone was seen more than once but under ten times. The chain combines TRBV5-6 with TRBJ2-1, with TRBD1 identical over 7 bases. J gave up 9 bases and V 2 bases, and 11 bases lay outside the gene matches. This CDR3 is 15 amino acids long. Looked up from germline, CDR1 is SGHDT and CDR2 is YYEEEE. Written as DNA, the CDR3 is TGTGCCAGCAGCTTTGGACAGGTCGGGGACGTTGAGCAGTTCTTC. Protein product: CASSFGQVGDVEQFF.

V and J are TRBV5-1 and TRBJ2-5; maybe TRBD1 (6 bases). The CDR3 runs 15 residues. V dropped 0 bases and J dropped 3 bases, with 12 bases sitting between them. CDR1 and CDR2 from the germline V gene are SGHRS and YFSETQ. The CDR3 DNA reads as TGCGCCAGCAGCTTGGTGGCAGGGGAAGAAGAGACCCAGTACTTC. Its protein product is CASSLVAGEEETQYF.

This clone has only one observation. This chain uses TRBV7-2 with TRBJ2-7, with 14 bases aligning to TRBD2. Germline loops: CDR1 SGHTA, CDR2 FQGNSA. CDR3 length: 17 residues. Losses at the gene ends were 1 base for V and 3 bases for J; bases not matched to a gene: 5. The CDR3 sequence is CASSLGGLAGVIYEQYF. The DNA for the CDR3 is TGTGCCAGCAGCTTAGGGGGACTAGCGGGAGTGATCTACGAGCAGTACTTC. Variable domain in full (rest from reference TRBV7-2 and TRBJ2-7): GAGVSQSPSNKVTEKGKDVELRCDPISGHTALYWYRQSLGQGLEFLIYFQGNSAPDKSGLPSDRFSAERTGGSVSTLTIQRTQQEDSAVYLCASSLGGLAGVIYEQYFGPGTRLTVT.

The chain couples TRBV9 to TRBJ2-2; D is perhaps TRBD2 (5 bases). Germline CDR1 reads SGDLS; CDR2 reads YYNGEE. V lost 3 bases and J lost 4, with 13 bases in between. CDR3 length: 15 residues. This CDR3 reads CASSGARAGTGELFF. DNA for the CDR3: TGTGCCAGCAGCGGTGCCCGTGCGGGCACCGGGGAGCTGTTTTTT.

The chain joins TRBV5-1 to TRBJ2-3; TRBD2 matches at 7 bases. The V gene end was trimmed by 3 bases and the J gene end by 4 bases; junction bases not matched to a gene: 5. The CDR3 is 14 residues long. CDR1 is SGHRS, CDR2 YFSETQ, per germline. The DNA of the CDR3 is TGCGCCAGCAGCTCGGGGGAGGGCCCAGATACGCAGTATTTT. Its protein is CASSSGEGPDTQYF.

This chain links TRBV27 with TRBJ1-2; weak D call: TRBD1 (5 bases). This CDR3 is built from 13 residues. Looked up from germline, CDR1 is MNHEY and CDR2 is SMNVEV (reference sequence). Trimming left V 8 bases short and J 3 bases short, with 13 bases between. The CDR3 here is CASGAVAYYGYTF. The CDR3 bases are TGTGCCAGCGGGGCGGTGGCGTACTATGGCTACACCTTC.

CDR3 in amino acids: CASRGESGPYEQYF. The DNA of the CDR3 is TGCGCCAGCCGGGGGGAGAGCGGACCCTACGAGCAGTACTTC. The gene calls are TRBV10-2 and TRBJ2-7; 7 bases line up with TRBD2. Per the germline V gene, CDR1 is WSHSY and CDR2 is SAAADI. The CDR3 runs to 14 residues. Trimming at V came to 8 bases and at J to 2 bases, leaving 9 bases not matched to a gene.

CDR3 nucleotides: TGTGCCAGCACCCCAGGACAGGGCGGCGAAAAACTGTTTTTT. It codes for CASTPGQGGEKLFF. The chain combines TRBV6-5 with TRBJ1-4, with TRBD1 matching over 8 bases. This CDR3 has 14 amino acids. Germline CDR1 and CDR2: MNHEY and SVGAGI. Trimming removed 7 bases from V and 8 bases from J; junction bases left unmatched: 9.

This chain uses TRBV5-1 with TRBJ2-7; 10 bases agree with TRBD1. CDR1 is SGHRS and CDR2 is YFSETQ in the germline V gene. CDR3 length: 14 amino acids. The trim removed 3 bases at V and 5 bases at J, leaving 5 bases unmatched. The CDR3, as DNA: TGCGCCAGCAGCTGGGGGGACAGGGGCCACGAGCAGTACTTC. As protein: CASSWGDRGHEQYF. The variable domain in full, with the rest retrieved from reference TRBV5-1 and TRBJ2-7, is KAGVTQTPRYLIKTRGQQVTLSCSPISGHRSVSWYQQTPGQGLQFLFEYFSETQRNKGNFPGRFSGRQFSNSRSEMNVSTLELGDSALYLCASSWGDRGHEQYFGPGTRLTVT.

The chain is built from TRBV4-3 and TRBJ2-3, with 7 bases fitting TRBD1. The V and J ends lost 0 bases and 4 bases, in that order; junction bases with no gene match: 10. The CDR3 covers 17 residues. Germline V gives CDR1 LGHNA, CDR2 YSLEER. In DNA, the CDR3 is TGCGCCAGCAGCCAAGACGCGACAGGGAAGTCCGCAGATACGCAGTATTTT. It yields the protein CASSQDATGKSADTQYF.

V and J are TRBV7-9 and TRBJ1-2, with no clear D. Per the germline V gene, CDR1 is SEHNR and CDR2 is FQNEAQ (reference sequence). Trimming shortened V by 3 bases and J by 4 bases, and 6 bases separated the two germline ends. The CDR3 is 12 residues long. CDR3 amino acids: CASSLGPYGYTF. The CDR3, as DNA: TGTGCCAGCAGCTTGGGCCCCTATGGCTACACCTTC.

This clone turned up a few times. Here the CDR3 DNA reads TGTGCCAGCAGGGACACAATTAACTATGGCTACACCTTC. It specifies CASRDTINYGYTF. This chain joins TRBV6-5 and TRBJ1-2; perhaps TRBD1 as D (5 bases). The germline CDR1 and CDR2 sequences are MNHEY and SVGAGI. V was pared by 6 bases and J by 1 base, with 9 bases between. The CDR3 is 13 amino acids.

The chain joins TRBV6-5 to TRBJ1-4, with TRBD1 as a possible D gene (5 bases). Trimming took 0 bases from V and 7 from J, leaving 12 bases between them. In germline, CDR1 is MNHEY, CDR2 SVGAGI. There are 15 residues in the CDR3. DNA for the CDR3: TGTGCCAGCAGTTACTCCGGGGGGAGTGCTGAAAAACTGTTTTTT. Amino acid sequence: CASSYSGGSAEKLFF.

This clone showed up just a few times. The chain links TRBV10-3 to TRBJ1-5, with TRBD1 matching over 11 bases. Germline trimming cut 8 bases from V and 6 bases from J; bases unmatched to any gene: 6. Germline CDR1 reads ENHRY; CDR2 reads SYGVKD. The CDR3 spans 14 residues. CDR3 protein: CAIAGQGASQPQHF. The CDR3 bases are TGTGCCATCGCCGGACAGGGGGCCTCTCAGCCCCAGCATTTT.

The CDR3 is CASSLGGSGADTQYF. In DNA, the CDR3 is TGTGCCAGCAGCTTAGGTGGTAGCGGGGCAGATACGCAGTATTTT. This chain connects TRBV7-2 to TRBJ2-3, with TRBD2 matching over 8 bases. The CDR3 is 15 amino acids. The junction had 4 bases not matched to a gene; V was cut back by 1 base and J by 4 bases. The germline V gene has CDR1 SGHTA and CDR2 FQGNSA.

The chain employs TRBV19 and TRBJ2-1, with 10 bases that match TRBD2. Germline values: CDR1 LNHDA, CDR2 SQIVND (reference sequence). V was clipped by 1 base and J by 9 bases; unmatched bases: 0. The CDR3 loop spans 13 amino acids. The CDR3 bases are TGTGCCAGTAGTATAGGACTAGCGGGTGAGCAGTTCTTC. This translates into CASSIGLAGEQFF.

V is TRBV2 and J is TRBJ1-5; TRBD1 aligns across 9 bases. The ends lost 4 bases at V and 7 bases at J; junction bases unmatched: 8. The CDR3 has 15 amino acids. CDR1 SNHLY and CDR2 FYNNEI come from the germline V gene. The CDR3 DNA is TGTGCCAGCAGTGGACCGGGACAGGGTAAGCAGCCCCAGCATTTT. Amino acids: CASSGPGQGKQPQHF.

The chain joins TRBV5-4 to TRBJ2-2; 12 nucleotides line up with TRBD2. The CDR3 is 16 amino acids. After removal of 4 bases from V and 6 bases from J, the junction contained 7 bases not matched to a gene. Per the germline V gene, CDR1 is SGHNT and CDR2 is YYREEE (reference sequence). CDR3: CASSTGTSGRSGELFF. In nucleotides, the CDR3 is TGTGCCAGCAGCACCGGCACTAGCGGGAGGTCCGGGGAGCTGTTTTTT.